The TCR beta chain under discussion was sequenced for a study of cytomegalovirus exposure and HLA in healthy donors. The protocol was immunoSEQ multiplex PCR, while the TCRdb copy is restricted to in-frame clones and leaves out a portion. The repertoire holds around 54,000 clones, 89% seen once, with about 8.1% in the top ten. In germline, CDR1 is SGHNT, CDR2 YYREEE (reference sequence). V dropped 3 bases and J dropped 6 bases, with 17 bases sitting between them. The CDR3 is 15 amino acids. A note on this clone: Its target is unknown.

Study-level findings and limits: As was reported, the classifier diagnosed cytomegalovirus status with high specificity and sensitivity. Some TCR beta chains (roughly 160 of them) were listed as cytomegalovirus-associated.

The chain combines TRBV5-4 with TRBJ2-3; a possible D gene is TRBD2 (5 bases). The specimen was PBMCs. This receptor was identified in a woman younger than 35 in good health and CMV-seropositive. The CDR3 reads CASSSPSGRSDTQYF. In DNA, the CDR3 is TGTGCCAGCAGCTCCCCCAGCGGTCGTTCCGATACGCAGTATTTT.